A selection of T cell receptor beta chains follows, all from one sample in a study of T cell responses to AZD1222 COVID-19 vaccine. Generated by immunoSEQ multiplex PCR, the TCRdb table keeps only in-frame clones and is missing some. The data hold 150,000 or so clones, with around 92% observed a single time. This sample comprised peripheral blood, obtained on day 0 of AZD1222 vaccination. The source is an adult in good health. CDR3s include the opening cysteine and the closing phenylalanine or tryptophan. The order of the fields is D gene, J gene, V gene, clone size, CDR3 DNA, CDR3 protein. D genes are given only for firm matches. Clone size appears in some rows only: once, few, many, or a class for an expanded clone.

>-|TRBJ2-2|TRBV5-5|-
TGTGCCAGCAGCCTCAGCGGACAGAACACCGGGGAGCTGTTTTTT
CASSLSGQNTGELFF
>-|TRBJ2-7|TRBV7-9|-
TGTGCCAGCAGCCACCCCACCGGAGGAGGCGAGCAGTACTTC
CASSHPTGGGEQYF
>TRBD2|TRBJ2-5|TRBV4-1|once
TGCGCCAGCAGCCCCAAGCGGGGGCCGGGGGAGACCCAGTACTTC
CASSPKRGPGETQYF
>-|TRBJ2-7|TRBV23-1|-
TGCGCCAGCATGGAGCTTGCCTACGAGCAGTACTTC
CASMELAYEQYF
>-|TRBJ2-7|TRBV29-1|-
TGCAGCGTTGGATTGGACTACGAGCAGTACTTC
CSVGLDYEQYF
>TRBD1|TRBJ2-7|TRBV15|-
TGTGCCACCAGCAGGCGTCGGGGGACAGGGGGCAGCGAGCAGTACTTC
CATSRRRGTGGSEQYF
>-|TRBJ2-6|TRBV3-1/TRBV3-2|-
TGTGCCAGCAGCCCGCTACGTGAGAGCTCTGGGGCCAACGTCCTGACTTTC
CASSPLRESSGANVLTF
>-|TRBJ1-3|TRBV10-1|-
TGCGCCAGTGGGGGCAGGGGTGGATCTGGAAACACCATATATTTT
CASGGRGGSGNTIYF
>TRBD2|TRBJ2-2|TRBV6-2/TRBV6-3|-
TGTGCCAGCAGTGGGACTAGCGGGGCCAACACCGGGGAGCTGTTTTTT
CASSGTSGANTGELFF
>TRBD2|TRBJ2-3|TRBV4-2|-
TGTGCCAGCAGCCAAGAGGCCTGGGGGGGGACCTCCTTCACAGATACGCAGTATTTT
CASSQEAWGGTSFTDTQYF
>-|TRBJ1-2|TRBV7-9|-
TGTGCCAGCAGCTTACAGGGATTCGGCTACACCTTC
CASSLQGFGYTF
>-|TRBJ1-2|TRBV6-2/TRBV6-3|-
TGTGCCAGCAGTGTATGGAACTATGGCTACACCTTC
CASSVWNYGYTF
>TRBD1|TRBJ1-2|TRBV24-1|-
TGTGCCACCAGTGAGACAGGGTGGGACTATGGCTACACCTTC
CATSETGWDYGYTF
>-|TRBJ1-5|TRBV28|-
TGTGCCAGCACCAGCAATCAGCCCCAGCATTTT
CASTSNQPQHF
>-|TRBJ1-6|TRBV4-1|-
TGCGCCAGCAGCCAAGATCCTCGCCAGATTCTACAGCTCAATTCACCCCTCCACTTT
CASSQDPRQILQLNSPLHF
>-|TRBJ2-7|TRBV4-2|-
TGTGCCAGCAGCCCCCCGGCGGGGACGGGAGAGCAGTACTTC
CASSPPAGTGEQYF
>TRBD1|TRBJ1-5|TRBV4-1|-
TGCGCCAGCAGCCAAGAGTATAGGGGGCGAGGTCAGCCCCAGCATTTT
CASSQEYRGRGQPQHF
>-|TRBJ2-1|TRBV9|-
TGTGCCAGCAGCATCCGACAAGCGGTAGGAGGTGAGCAGTTCTTC
CASSIRQAVGGEQFF
>-|TRBJ1-1|TRBV7-9|-
TGTGCCAGCAGCTTGAGGTGGACTGAAGCTTTCTTT
CASSLRWTEAFF
>TRBD2|TRBJ2-2|TRBV10-1|once
TGCGCCAGCAGGGCTAGCGGGGTCACCGGGGAGCTGTTTTTT
CASRASGVTGELFF
>-|TRBJ1-4|TRBV7-9|-
TGTGCCAGCAGCTTAGCCCCCGCGGGCGAAAAACTGTTTTTT
CASSLAPAGEKLFF
>-|TRBJ2-1|TRBV15|-
TGTGCCACCAGCAGTGGGGGAGGCTTCTCCTACAATGAGCAGTTCTTC
CATSSGGGFSYNEQFF
>TRBD2|TRBJ2-5|TRBV5-1|-
TGCGCCAGCAGCTTCGGCGGGGGAGAGACCCAGTACTTC
CASSFGGGETQYF
>TRBD2|TRBJ2-3|TRBV11-3|-
TGTGCCAGCAGCTCCAACCCTAGCGGGGGTAGCACAGATACGCAGTATTTT
CASSSNPSGGSTDTQYF
>TRBD1|TRBJ1-3|TRBV19|-
TGTGCCACTACCCCCCAGACAGGGATGACTGGAAACACCATATATTTT
CATTPQTGMTGNTIYF
>TRBD2|TRBJ2-2|TRBV6-2/TRBV6-3|-
TGTGCCAGCAGTTTCCGGACTAGCGGGGGATCCGGGGAGCTGTTTTTT
CASSFRTSGGSGELFF
>-|TRBJ2-5|TRBV2|-
TGTGCCAGCGGAGACGCACAAGAGACCCAGTACTTC
CASGDAQETQYF
>-|TRBJ1-6|TRBV6-2/TRBV6-3|-
TGTGCCAGCAGTTACTCGCACCAGGGGTCACCCCTCCACTTT
CASSYSHQGSPLHF
>-|TRBJ1-6|TRBV27|-
TGTGCCAGCAGTTTATTGATTGGTTCCTATAATTCACCCCTCCACTTT
CASSLLIGSYNSPLHF
>-|TRBJ1-1|TRBV7-6|once
TGTGCCAGCAGCTCCCTTTCGGCAGACACTGAAGCTTTCTTT
CASSSLSADTEAFF
>-|TRBJ1-5|TRBV10-1|-
TGCGCCAGCAGAATCGGCAGGGAGGTTTATAGCAATCAGCCCCAGCATTTT
CASRIGREVYSNQPQHF
>TRBD1|TRBJ2-7|TRBV5-4|once
TGTGCCAGCAGCCCCGGGACAGGGCCGTACGAGCAGTACTTC
CASSPGTGPYEQYF
>-|TRBJ2-3|TRBV19|-
TGTGCCAGTAGAGGAGGGGCCACAGATACGCAGTATTTT
CASRGGATDTQYF
>-|TRBJ1-4|TRBV19|-
TGTGCCAGTAGTTCTGAATCGGCTAATGAAAAACTGTTTTTT
CASSSESANEKLFF
>-|TRBJ1-2|TRBV4-2|-
TGTGCCAGCAGCCCGGATCTGGGGCTCAGGGGAGATGGCTACACCTTC
CASSPDLGLRGDGYTF
>-|TRBJ1-2|TRBV18|-
TGTGCCAGCTCACCGGGGAGGATAGATGGCTACACCTTC
CASSPGRIDGYTF
>TRBD1|TRBJ2-1|TRBV7-8|few
TGTGCCAGCAGCTTAGACAGGGGATCCCACAATGAGCAGTTCTTC
CASSLDRGSHNEQFF
>-|TRBJ2-1|TRBV11-3|-
TGTGCCAGCAGCTCCCCACTAGGAAACAATGAGCAGTTCTTC
CASSSPLGNNEQFF
>-|TRBJ2-7|TRBV11-2|-
TGTGCCAGCAGCTTAGAAAGGCAATCCTACGAGCAGTACTTC
CASSLERQSYEQYF
>-|TRBJ1-2|TRBV6-5|-
-
CASILDRATNYGYTF
>-|TRBJ1-4|TRBV5-1|-
TGCGCCAGCAGCTCGATGACAGCCGATAATGAAAAACTGTTTTTT
CASSSMTADNEKLFF
>-|TRBJ2-1|TRBV4-3|-
TGCGCCAGCAGCCAGGGGGATCCCTACAATGAGCAGTTCTTC
CASSQGDPYNEQFF
>-|TRBJ1-1|TRBV29-1|few
TGCAGCGTTGCCCTGGGGGAAGAAGCTTTCTTT
CSVALGEEAFF
>-|TRBJ1-5|TRBV2|once
TGTGCCAGCAGTGTCCGGGGAAGTAATCAGCCCCAGCATTTT
CASSVRGSNQPQHF
>-|TRBJ2-6|TRBV3-1/TRBV3-2|once
TGTGCCAGCAGCCTGACAGCGGCCGGGGCCAACGTCCTGACTTTC
CASSLTAAGANVLTF
>TRBD1|TRBJ2-5|TRBV7-2|-
TGTGCCAGCAGCGAACGAAAAGGGACAGGGCAAGAGACCCAGTACTTC
CASSERKGTGQETQYF
>TRBD1|TRBJ1-3|TRBV4-2|-
TGTGCCAGCAGCCGGGACAGGGGCACTGGAAACACCATATATTTT
CASSRDRGTGNTIYF
>-|TRBJ2-1|TRBV5-1|-
TGCGCCAGCAGCTTGGTTCGAAATACATTTGTTCAGGGTTACAATGAGCAGTTCTTC
CASSLVRNTFVQGYNEQFF
>-|TRBJ2-3|TRBV9|-
TGTGCCAGCAGCCCAAGGCACTTTTCAACAGATACGCAGTATTTT
CASSPRHFSTDTQYF
>TRBD2|TRBJ2-3|TRBV28|-
TGTGCCAGCAGTTTAAACCCAGGGCTAGCGGGGAGCACAGATACGCAGTATTTT
CASSLNPGLAGSTDTQYF
>-|TRBJ1-6|TRBV7-9|-
TGTGCCAGCAGCTTAGTCGGGGGGCACTCACCCCTCCACTTT
CASSLVGGHSPLHF
>-|TRBJ1-3|TRBV7-2|-
TGTGCCAGCAGCCCCCGGGCGGACACCATATATTTT
CASSPRADTIYF
>-|TRBJ2-2|TRBV7-2|few
TGTGCCAGCAGCTTAGCGCTATACCAAGCCGGGGAGCTGTTTTTT
CASSLALYQAGELFF
>TRBD2|TRBJ2-5|TRBV9|-
TGTGCCAGCAGCCCACGGAGGGTTAGCGGGGGGGCCTCGGAGACCCAGTACTTC
CASSPRRVSGGASETQYF
>-|TRBJ1-2|TRBV10-3|-
TGTGCCATCAGCCGGGACGGTGATGGCTACACCTTC
CAISRDGDGYTF
>-|TRBJ2-2|TRBV5-4|-
TGTGCCAGCAGCTTGATGGGGATAGGCGCCGGGGAGCTGTTTTTT
CASSLMGIGAGELFF
>-|TRBJ1-1|TRBV19|-
TGTGCCAGTAGTATCGGGGCGCTGAACACTGAAGCTTTCTTT
CASSIGALNTEAFF